Each of the 18 T cell receptor beta chains below was sequenced from the same sample in a study of PD-1 blockade in mismatch repair-deficient tumors. Sequencing was performed with immunoSEQ multiplex PCR; in TCRdb, only in-frame clones are kept and a portion is missing. The repertoire holds about 110,000 clones, with approximately 80% as singletons. The sequencing used peripheral blood, collected 60 weeks after starting pembrolizumab. The source of these receptors is an adult with mismatch repair-deficient cancer.

This chain joins TRBV7-2 and TRBJ2-3; TRBD2 might be the D (5 bases). V was trimmed by 4 bases and J by 2 bases, leaving 10 bases between them. Per the germline V gene, CDR1 is SGHTA and CDR2 is FQGNSA. The CDR3 sequence is 14 residues long. The CDR3 region is CASSWGATTDTQYF. CDR3 nucleotides: TGTGCCAGCAGCTGGGGAGCTACCACAGATACGCAGTATTTT.

The rearrangement joins TRBV6-1 to TRBJ2-5; possibly TRBD1 for D (5 bases). CDR3 size: 16 residues. The V end lost 2 bases, the J end lost 5 bases, and 18 bases lay between the germline ends. Germline V gives CDR1 MNHNS, CDR2 SASEGT. The CDR3 DNA follows: TGTGCCAGCAGTGAACAGGGATTTGAATATTGGGAGACCCAGTACTTC. Encoded protein: CASSEQGFEYWETQYF.

This clone was counted a few times. This sequence joins TRBV5-1 and TRBJ2-7, with D maybe TRBD1 (5 bases). V was clipped by 0 bases and J by 5 bases, with 6 bases between them. The CDR3 length is 12 residues. The germline V gene has CDR1 SGHRS and CDR2 YFSETQ. The CDR3 sequence is CASSLEGHEQYF. In DNA, the CDR3 is TGCGCCAGCAGCTTGGAGGGGCACGAGCAGTACTTC.

CDR3 region: CASSLGDNEQFF. DNA for the CDR3: TGTGCCAGCTCCCTGGGGGACAATGAGCAGTTCTTC. V gene TRBV5-5 combines with J gene TRBJ2-1; D tentatively fits TRBD1 or TRBD2 (5 bases each). The CDR3 has 12 residues. CDR1 is SGHKS, CDR2 YYEKEE, per germline (reference sequence). V lost 7 bases and J lost 5, with 10 bases in between. Drawing the rest from reference TRBV5-5 and TRBJ2-1, the complete variable domain is DAGVTQSPTHLIKTRGQQVTLRCSPISGHKSVSWYQQVLGQGPQFIFQYYEKEERGRGNFPDRFSARQFPNYSSELNVNALLLGDSALYLCASSLGDNEQFFGPGTRLTVL.

The chain has TRBV2 and TRBJ1-2, with D maybe TRBD1 (6 bases). Germline CDR1 SNHLY, CDR2 FYNNEI. V was clipped by 1 base and J by 4 bases, with 13 bases between them. This CDR3 has 15 residues. CDR3 amino acids: CASSEGGGAGYGYTF. In DNA, the CDR3 is TGTGCCAGCAGTGAAGGTGGGGGCGCCGGCTATGGCTACACCTTC.

The rearrangement uses TRBV5-8 and TRBJ1-1; D is unclear. The CDR3 spans 14 residues. In germline, CDR1 is SGHTS, CDR2 YDEGEE. Trimming pared 4 bases from V and 4 bases from J, leaving 14 bases between. In DNA, the CDR3 is TGTGCCAGCAGCCTGGCTTGGGGTGGCACTGAAGCTTTCTTT. Protein product: CASSLAWGGTEAFF.

This clone has just one count. One end of the junction does not line up with germline, which may come from a read error. V usage is TRBV7-7 and J usage is TRBJ2-2; no clear D. The CDR3 extends over 16 amino acids. Per the germline V gene, CDR1 is SSHAT and CDR2 is FNYEAQ (reference sequence). The CDR3 bases are TGTGCTAGCAGCTTCGTCTCGGCCGCCCTAACCGGGGAGCTGTTTTTT. It translates to CASSFVSAALTGELFF. Full variable domain (remainder filled in from reference TRBV7-7 and TRBJ2-2): GAGVSQSPRYKVTKRGQDVTLRCDPISSHATLYWYQQALGQGPEFLTYFNYEAQPDKSGLPSDRFSAERPEGSISTLTIQRTEQRDSAMYRCASSFVSAALTGELFFGEGSRLTVL.

The V and J genes are TRBV6-6 and TRBJ2-2; D ambiguous. Per germline, CDR1 MNHNY and CDR2 SVGAGI (reference sequence). Trimming left V 2 bases short and J 10 bases short, with 20 bases between. CDR3 length: 16 amino acids. Written as DNA, the CDR3 is TGTGCCAGCAGTTACAAATCGGACGGTCATGGGGAGGAGCTGTTTTTT. This encodes CASSYKSDGHGEELFF.

V and J are TRBV6-6 and TRBJ2-1, with D perhaps matching TRBD2 (6 bases). The CDR3 consists of 15 residues. With 2 bases removed from V and 10 bases from J, the gap between germline ends came to 18 bases. From germline, CDR1 is MNHNY and CDR2 SVGAGI (reference sequence). Here the CDR3 reads CASSYGGTGPPEQFF. Here the CDR3 DNA reads TGTGCCAGCAGTTACGGGGGGACTGGCCCTCCAGAGCAGTTCTTC.

The rearrangement links TRBV6-5 to TRBJ1-3; D is possibly TRBD1 (5 bases). Trimming removed 5 bases from V and 2 bases from J, with 7 bases in between. CDR1 and CDR2 from the germline V gene are MNHEY and SVGAGI. This CDR3 is 13 amino acids long. For the CDR3, the DNA is TGTGCCAGCAGTCAAGGGGCTGGAAACACCATATATTTT. Amino acid sequence: CASSQGAGNTIYF.

V usage is TRBV29-1 and J usage is TRBJ2-7; perhaps TRBD1 as D (5 bases). The CDR3 runs 11 residues. Trimming took 3 bases from V and 4 from J, leaving 7 bases between them. Germline V CDR1 and CDR2: SQVTM, ANQGSEA. CDR3 DNA: TGCAGCGTTGATCAGGGTTACGAGCAGTACTTC. This encodes CSVDQGYEQYF.

V gene TRBV4-1 combines with J gene TRBJ2-7; D ambiguous. The CDR3 spans 13 residues. Between the trimmed V and J ends, which lost 0 bases and 1 base, there was a span of 4 bases. The V gene's germline CDR1 is MGHRA and CDR2 YSYEKL. For the CDR3, the DNA is TGCGCCAGCAGCCAAGAAAGGTCCTACGAGCAGTACTTC. Translation gives CASSQERSYEQYF.

The genes are TRBV7-9 and TRBJ1-2; D gene ambiguous. This CDR3 is built from 12 residues. Germline values: CDR1 SEHNR, CDR2 FQNEAQ (reference sequence). Trimming removed 0 bases at V and 1 base at J, with 0 bases between. CDR3 DNA: TGTGCCAGCAGCTTAGCTAACTATGGCTACACCTTC. Translating gives CASSLANYGYTF.

The chain couples TRBV27 to TRBJ1-5; 9 bases match TRBD1. The V gene end was trimmed by 6 bases and the J gene end by 7 bases; junction bases not matched to a gene: 7. The length of the CDR3 is 14 residues. CDR1 MNHEY and CDR2 SMNVEV come from the germline V gene (reference sequence). The CDR3 sequence is CASSPQGAGQPQHF. In nucleotides, the CDR3 is TGTGCCAGCAGCCCACAGGGGGCTGGCCAGCCCCAGCATTTT.

This chain connects TRBV28 to TRBJ2-2; D gene ambiguous. In germline, CDR1 is MDHEN, CDR2 SYDVKM. This CDR3 spans 15 amino acids. V was pared by 3 bases and J by 5 bases, with 13 bases between. The CDR3 here is CASSFRLLGTGELFF. For the CDR3, the DNA is TGTGCCAGCAGTTTCAGGCTGCTGGGGACCGGGGAGCTGTTTTTT.

With respect to this clone: This CDR3 is also generated by other DNA sequences in the sample. The chain employs TRBV5-4 and TRBJ2-2; perhaps TRBD1 as D (6 bases). Germline values: CDR1 SGHNT, CDR2 YYREEE (reference sequence). This CDR3 comprises 15 residues. The V gene lost 3 bases and the J gene lost 2 bases, with 11 bases spanning the gap. CDR3 DNA sequence: TGTGCCAGCAGCTCCGGGACACTCAACACCGGGGAGCTGTTTTTT. It encodes CASSSGTLNTGELFF.

The genes are TRBV5-6 and TRBJ1-5, with D perhaps TRBD1 (6 bases). The CDR3 runs 13 residues. CDR1 SGHDT and CDR2 YYEEEE come from the germline V gene. V was shortened by 2 bases and J by 8 bases, with 11 bases between the two germline ends. The CDR3 spells CASSLGGPEPQHF. The CDR3 nucleotides are TGTGCCAGCAGCTTAGGGGGGCCGGAGCCCCAGCATTTT.

The chain uses TRBV5-1 and TRBJ2-7, with TRBD1 identical over 10 bases. The CDR3 covers 15 residues. CDR1 SGHRS and CDR2 YFSETQ come from the germline V gene. J was trimmed by 0 bases and V by 5 bases; bases with no gene match: 5. The CDR3 here is CASRTGQGVSYEQYF. The CDR3 bases are TGCGCCAGCAGGACCGGACAGGGGGTCTCCTACGAGCAGTACTTC.